This TCR beta chain was sequenced for a study of OX40 agonist ivuxolimab in advanced cancers. The data were produced by immunoSEQ multiplex PCR, yet TCRdb's version contains in-frame clones alone and is incomplete. The profile shows about 46,000 clones, 88% of them singletons. The source of this sequence is an adult with an advanced solid tumor such as melanoma, head and neck, liver or kidney cancer. The sample was CD4+ or CD8+ T cells sorted from blood, taken in a trial of the OX40 agonist ivuxolimab.

CDR3: CASSPTVQETQYF. Here the CDR3 DNA reads TGTGCCAGCTCACCCACAGTGCAAGAGACCCAGTACTTC. The genes are TRBV18 and TRBJ2-5; D is ambiguous. CDR1 is KGHSH, CDR2 LQKENI, per germline. The CDR3 is made up of 13 amino acids. V was pared by 3 bases and J by 2 bases, with 7 bases between.